This record covers a single TCR beta chain. The antigen is undetermined. Preparation of the TCRbeta library was carried out with unique molecular identifiers. TCRdb reprocessed the PCR reads via MiXCR and lists one record per CDR3 protein. The data show about 1,000,000 distinct CDR3 sequences, around 30% seen once. The CDR3 has 17 amino acids. Trimming took off 3 bases at V and 8 bases at J, with 23 bases between the two ends. Germline V gene data show CDR1 as MNHNS and CDR2 as SASEGT. These data belong to a study of T-cell reconstitution after alpha-beta-depleted transplantation in children. Whole-study findings and limits: T-cell counts and diversity were attributed mostly to newly produced T cells one year after transplant. Expanded graft clones, several hundred of them, were reportedly the source of alpha-beta T cells about two months after transplant. Some patients' high day-60 TCRbeta diversity was attributed to recipient cells surviving conditioning.

This receptor was obtained from a boy under two years old who had a stem cell transplant for SCID, so the T cells may come from the graft donor. The sequences come from PBMCs, mostly from graft donor cells, collected 360 days after TCRalphabeta/CD19-depleted stem cell transplant. The chain uses TRBV6-1 and TRBJ2-1; D may correspond to TRBD1 or TRBD2 (7 bases each). The CDR3 reads CASSEGREGARWDEQFF. CDR3 in DNA: TGTGCCAGCAGTGAGGGAAGGGAGGGGGCGCGGTGGGATGAGCAGTTCTTC.